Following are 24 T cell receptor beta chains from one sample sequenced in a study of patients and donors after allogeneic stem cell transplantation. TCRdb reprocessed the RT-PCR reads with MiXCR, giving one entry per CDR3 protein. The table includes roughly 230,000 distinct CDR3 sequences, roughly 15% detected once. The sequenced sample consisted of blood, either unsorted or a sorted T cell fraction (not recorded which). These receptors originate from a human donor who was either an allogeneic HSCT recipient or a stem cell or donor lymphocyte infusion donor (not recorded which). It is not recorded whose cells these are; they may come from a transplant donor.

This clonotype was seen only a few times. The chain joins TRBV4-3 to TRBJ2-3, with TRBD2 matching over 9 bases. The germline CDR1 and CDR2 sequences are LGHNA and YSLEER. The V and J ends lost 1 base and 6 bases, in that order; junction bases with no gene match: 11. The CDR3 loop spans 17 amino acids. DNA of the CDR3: TGCGCCAGCAGCCAAGGGGTAGCGGGGGCGCAGGGGGATACGCAGTATTTT. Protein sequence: CASSQGVAGAQGDTQYF.

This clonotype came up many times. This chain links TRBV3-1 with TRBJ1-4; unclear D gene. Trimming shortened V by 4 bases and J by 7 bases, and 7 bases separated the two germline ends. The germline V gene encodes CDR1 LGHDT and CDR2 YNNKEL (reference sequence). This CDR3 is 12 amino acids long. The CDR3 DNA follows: TGTGCCAGCAGCCCGAGGCCTGAAAAACTGTTTTTT. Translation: CASSPRPEKLFF.

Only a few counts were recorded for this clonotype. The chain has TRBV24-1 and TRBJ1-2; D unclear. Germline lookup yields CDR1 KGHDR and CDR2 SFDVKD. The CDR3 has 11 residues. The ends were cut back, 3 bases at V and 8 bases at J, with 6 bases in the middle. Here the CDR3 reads CATSDGWGYTF. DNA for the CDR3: TGTGCCACCAGTGATGGGTGGGGCTACACCTTC.

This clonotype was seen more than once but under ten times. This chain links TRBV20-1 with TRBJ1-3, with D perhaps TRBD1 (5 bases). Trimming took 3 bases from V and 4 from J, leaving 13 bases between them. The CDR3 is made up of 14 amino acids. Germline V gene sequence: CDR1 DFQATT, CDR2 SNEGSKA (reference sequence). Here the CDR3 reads CSASSGGVGNTIYF. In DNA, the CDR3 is TGCAGTGCTAGTTCAGGAGGGGTAGGAAACACCATATATTTT.

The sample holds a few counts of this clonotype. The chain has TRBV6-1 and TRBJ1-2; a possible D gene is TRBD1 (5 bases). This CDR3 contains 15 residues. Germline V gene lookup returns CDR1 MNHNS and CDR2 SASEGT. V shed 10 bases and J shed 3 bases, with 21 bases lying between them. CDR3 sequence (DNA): TGTGCCACCCAGAGAGTCCCTCAGGGATACTATGGCTACACCTTC. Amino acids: CATQRVPQGYYGYTF.

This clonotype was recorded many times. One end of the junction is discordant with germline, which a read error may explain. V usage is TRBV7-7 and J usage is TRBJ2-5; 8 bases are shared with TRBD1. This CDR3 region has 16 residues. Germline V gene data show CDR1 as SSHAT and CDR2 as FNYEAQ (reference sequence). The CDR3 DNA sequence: TGTGCTAGCAGCTTAGCCCCTACAGGGGGCCAAGAGACCCAGTACTTC. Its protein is CASSLAPTGGQETQYF.

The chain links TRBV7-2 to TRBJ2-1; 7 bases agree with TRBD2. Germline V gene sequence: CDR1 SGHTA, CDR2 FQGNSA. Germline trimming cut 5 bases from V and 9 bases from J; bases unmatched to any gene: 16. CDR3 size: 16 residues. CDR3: CASSISSGAGSGEQFF. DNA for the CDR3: TGTGCCAGCAGCATATCCAGCGGAGCGGGGAGTGGTGAGCAGTTCTTC.

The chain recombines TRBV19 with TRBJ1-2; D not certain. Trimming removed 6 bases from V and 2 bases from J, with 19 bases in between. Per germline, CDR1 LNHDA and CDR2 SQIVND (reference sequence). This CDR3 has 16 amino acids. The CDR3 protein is CASSYHVYPENYGYTF. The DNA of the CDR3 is TGTGCCAGTAGCTATCACGTTTACCCGGAAAACTATGGCTACACCTTC.

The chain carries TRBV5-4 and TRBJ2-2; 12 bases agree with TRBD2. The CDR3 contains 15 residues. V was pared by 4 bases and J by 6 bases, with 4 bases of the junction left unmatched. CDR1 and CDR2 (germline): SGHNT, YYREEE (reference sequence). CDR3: CASSLAGGQAGELFF. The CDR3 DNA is TGTGCCAGCAGCCTAGCGGGGGGGCAGGCCGGGGAGCTGTTTTTT.

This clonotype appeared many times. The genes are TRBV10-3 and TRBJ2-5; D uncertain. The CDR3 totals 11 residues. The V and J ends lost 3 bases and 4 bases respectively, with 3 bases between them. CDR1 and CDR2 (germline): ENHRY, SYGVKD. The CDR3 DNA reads TGTGCCATCAGTGATGGAGAGACCCAGTACTTC. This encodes CAISDGETQYF.

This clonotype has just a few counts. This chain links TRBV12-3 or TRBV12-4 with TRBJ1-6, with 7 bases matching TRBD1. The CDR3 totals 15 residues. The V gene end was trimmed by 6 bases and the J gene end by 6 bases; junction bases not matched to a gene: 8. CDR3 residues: CASSRVGTANSPLHF. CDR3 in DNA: TGTGCCAGCAGCCGAGTAGGGACAGCTAATTCACCCCTCCACTTT.

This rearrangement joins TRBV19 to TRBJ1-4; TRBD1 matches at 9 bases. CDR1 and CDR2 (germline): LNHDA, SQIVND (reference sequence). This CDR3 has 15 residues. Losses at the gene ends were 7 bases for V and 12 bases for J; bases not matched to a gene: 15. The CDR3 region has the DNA TGTGCCAGTAATATTAAACAGGGGGCTAGTGGAGAACTGTTTTTT. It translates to CASNIKQGASGELFF.

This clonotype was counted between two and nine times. The CDR3 DNA reads as TGTGCCAGCAGCTTAGCAAGGGGCTACACCGGGGAGCTGTTTTTT. Protein sequence: CASSLARGYTGELFF. The chain is built from TRBV7-8 and TRBJ2-2; TRBD1 is a possible D gene (5 bases). The CDR3 runs 15 residues. The germline gives CDR1 SGHVS, CDR2 FQNEAQ. Trimming left V 0 bases short and J 3 bases short, with 8 bases between.

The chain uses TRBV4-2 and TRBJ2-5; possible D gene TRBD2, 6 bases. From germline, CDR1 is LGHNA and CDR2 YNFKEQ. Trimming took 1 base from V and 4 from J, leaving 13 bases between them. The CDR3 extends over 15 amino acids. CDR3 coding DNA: TGTGCCAGCAGCCAAGGCACGGCGGGATTAGAGACCCAGTACTTC. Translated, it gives CASSQGTAGLETQYF.

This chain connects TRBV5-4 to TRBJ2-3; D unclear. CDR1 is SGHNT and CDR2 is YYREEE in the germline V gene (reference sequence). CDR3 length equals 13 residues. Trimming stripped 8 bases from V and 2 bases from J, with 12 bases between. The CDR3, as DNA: TGTGCCAGTTTTACTCCGAACACAGATACGCAGTATTTT. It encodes CASFTPNTDTQYF. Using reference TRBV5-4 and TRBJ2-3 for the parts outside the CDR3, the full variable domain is ETGVTQSPTHLIKTRGQQVTLRCSSQSGHNTVSWYQQALGQGPQFIFQYYREEENGRGNFPPRFSGLQFPNYSSELNVNALELDDSALYLCASFTPNTDTQYFGPGTRLTVL.

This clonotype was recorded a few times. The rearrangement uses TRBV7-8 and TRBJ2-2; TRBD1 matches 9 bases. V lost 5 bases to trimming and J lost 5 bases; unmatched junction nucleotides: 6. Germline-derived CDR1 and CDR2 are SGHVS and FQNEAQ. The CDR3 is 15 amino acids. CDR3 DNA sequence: TGTGCCAGCAGCAACCGGGACAGGGTTACCGGGGAGCTGTTTTTT. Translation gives CASSNRDRVTGELFF.

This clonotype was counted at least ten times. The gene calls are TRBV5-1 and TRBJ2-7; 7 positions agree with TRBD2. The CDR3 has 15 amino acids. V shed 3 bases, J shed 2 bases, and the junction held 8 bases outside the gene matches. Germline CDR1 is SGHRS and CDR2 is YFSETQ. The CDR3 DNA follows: TGCGCCAGCAGCTACGCGGCGGGGGTTACCTACGAGCAGTACTTC. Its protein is CASSYAAGVTYEQYF.

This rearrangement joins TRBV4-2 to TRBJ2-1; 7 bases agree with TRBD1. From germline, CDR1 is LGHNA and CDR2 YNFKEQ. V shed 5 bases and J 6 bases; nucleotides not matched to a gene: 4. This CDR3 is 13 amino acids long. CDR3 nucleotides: TGTGCCAGCAGCGGGACAGTAATCAATGAGCAGTTCTTC. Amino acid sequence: CASSGTVINEQFF.

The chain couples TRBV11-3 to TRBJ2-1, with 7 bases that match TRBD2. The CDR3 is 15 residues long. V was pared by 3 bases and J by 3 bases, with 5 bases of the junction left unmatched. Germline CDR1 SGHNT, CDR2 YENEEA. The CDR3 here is CASSFASGVYNEQFF. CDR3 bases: TGTGCCAGCAGCTTTGCGAGCGGGGTCTACAATGAGCAGTTCTTC.

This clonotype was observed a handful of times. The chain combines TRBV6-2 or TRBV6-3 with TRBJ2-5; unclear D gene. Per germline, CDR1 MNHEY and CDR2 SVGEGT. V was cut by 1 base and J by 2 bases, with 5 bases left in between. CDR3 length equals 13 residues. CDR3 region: CASSYWEQETQYF. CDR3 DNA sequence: TGTGCCAGCAGTTACTGGGAACAAGAGACCCAGTACTTC.

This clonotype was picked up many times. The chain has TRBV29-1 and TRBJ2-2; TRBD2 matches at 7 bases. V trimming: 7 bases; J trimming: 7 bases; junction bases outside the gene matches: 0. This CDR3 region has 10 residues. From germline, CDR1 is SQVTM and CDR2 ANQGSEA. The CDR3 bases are TGCAGCGGGGGGGGCGGGGAGCTGTTTTTT. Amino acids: CSGGGGELFF.

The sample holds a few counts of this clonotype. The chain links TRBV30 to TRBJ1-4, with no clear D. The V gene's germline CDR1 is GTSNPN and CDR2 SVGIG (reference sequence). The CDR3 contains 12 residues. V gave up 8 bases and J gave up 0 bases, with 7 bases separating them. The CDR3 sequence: CARGATNEKLFF. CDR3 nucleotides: TGTGCCCGGGGTGCAACTAATGAAAAACTGTTTTTT.

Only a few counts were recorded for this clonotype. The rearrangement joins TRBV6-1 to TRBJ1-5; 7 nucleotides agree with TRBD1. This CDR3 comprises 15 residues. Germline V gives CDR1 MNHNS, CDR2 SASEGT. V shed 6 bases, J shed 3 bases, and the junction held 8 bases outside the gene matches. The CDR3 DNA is TGTGCCAGCAGGAAAGACAGGGCAGACAATCAGCCCCAGCATTTT. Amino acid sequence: CASRKDRADNQPQHF.

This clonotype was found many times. CDR3 amino acids: CASSPRAGGDTQYF. The DNA for the CDR3 is TGTGCCAGCAGCCCAAGAGCGGGAGGGGATACGCAGTATTTT. The J gene is TRBJ2-3, the V gene TRBV7-2; the match to TRBD2 covers 10 bases. Germline trimming cut 5 bases from V and 6 bases from J; bases unmatched to any gene: 5. CDR3 length: 14 residues. Germline-derived CDR1 and CDR2 are SGHTA and FQGNSA. The full variable domain, in which reference TRBV7-2 and TRBJ2-3 provide the parts outside the CDR3, is GAGVSQSPSNKVTEKGKDVELRCDPISGHTALYWYRQSLGQGLEFLIYFQGNSAPDKSGLPSDRFSAERTGGSVSTLTIQRTQQEDSAVYLCASSPRAGGDTQYFGPGTRLTVL.